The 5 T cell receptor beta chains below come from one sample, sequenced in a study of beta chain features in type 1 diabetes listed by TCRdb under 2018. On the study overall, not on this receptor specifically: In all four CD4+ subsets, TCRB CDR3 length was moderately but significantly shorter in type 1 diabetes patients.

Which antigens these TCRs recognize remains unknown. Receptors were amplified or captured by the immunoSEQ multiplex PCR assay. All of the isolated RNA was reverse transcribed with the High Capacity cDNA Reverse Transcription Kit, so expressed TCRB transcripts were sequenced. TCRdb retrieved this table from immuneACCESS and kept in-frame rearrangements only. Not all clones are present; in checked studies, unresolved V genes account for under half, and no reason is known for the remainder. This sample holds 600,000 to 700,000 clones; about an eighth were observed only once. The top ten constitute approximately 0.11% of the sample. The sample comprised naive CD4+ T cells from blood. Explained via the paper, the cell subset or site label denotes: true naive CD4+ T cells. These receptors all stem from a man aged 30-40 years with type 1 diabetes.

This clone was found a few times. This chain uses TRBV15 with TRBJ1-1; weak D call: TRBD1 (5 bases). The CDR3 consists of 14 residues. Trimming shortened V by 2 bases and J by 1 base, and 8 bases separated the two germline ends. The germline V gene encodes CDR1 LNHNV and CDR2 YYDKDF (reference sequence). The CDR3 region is CATSRRTGNTEAFF. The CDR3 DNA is TGTGCCACCAGCAGACGAACAGGGAACACTGAAGCTTTCTTT. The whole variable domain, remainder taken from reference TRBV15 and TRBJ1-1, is DAMVIQNPRYQVTQFGKPVTLSCSQTLNHNVMYWYQQKSSQAPKLLFHYYDKDFNNEADTPDNFQSRRPNTSFCFLDIRSPGLGDTAMYLCATSRRTGNTEAFFGQGTRLTVV.

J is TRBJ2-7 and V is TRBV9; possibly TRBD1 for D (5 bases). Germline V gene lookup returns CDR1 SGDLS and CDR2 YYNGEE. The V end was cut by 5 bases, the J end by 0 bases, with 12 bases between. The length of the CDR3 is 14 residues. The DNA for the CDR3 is TGTGCCAGCAGTCCGACAGAGAGCTCCTACGAGCAGTACTTC. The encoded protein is CASSPTESSYEQYF.

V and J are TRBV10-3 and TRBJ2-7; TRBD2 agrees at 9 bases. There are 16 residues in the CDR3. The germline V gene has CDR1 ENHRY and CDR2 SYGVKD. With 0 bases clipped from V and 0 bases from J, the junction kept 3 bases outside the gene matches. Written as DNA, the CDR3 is TGTGCCATCAGTGAGTCCGGGCGGGGGGGCTCCTACGAGCAGTACTTC. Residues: CAISESGRGGSYEQYF.

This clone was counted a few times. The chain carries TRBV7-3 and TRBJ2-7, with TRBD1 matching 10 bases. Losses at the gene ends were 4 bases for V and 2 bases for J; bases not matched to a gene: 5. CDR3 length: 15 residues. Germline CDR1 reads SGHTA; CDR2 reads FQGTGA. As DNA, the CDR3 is TGTGCCAGCAGCTCCTCGGGACAGGGGACCTACGAGCAGTACTTC. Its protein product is CASSSSGQGTYEQYF.

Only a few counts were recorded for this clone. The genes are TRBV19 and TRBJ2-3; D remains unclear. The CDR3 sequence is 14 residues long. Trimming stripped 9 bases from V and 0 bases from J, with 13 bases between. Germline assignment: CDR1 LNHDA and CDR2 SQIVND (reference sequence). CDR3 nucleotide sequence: TGTGCCAGCGATCAAGGACCTAGCACAGATACGCAGTATTTT. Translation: CASDQGPSTDTQYF.